These 9 T cell receptor beta chains were all obtained from the same sample, sequenced in a study of blood T cell repertoires in COVID-19. Sequencing was performed with immunoSEQ multiplex PCR; in TCRdb, only in-frame clones are kept and a portion is missing. The repertoire holds hundreds of thousands of clones, with more than 75% as singletons. Sequenced: peripheral blood. The receptors were sampled from a woman aged 18-29 years who had recovered from COVID-19.

This chain uses TRBV19 with TRBJ1-4, with 8 bases identical to TRBD1. The germline V gene has CDR1 LNHDA and CDR2 SQIVND (reference sequence). The length of the CDR3 is 17 residues. V lost 9 bases, J lost 7 bases, and 19 bases stayed unmatched. The CDR3 sequence is CASEGRTGYELGEKLFF. The CDR3, as DNA: TGTGCCAGCGAGGGTAGGACAGGGTATGAATTGGGTGAAAAACTGTTTTTT.

The chain carries TRBV7-8 and TRBJ1-2; TRBD1 aligns across 7 bases. Germline-derived CDR1 and CDR2 are SGHVS and FQNEAQ. The CDR3 has 14 amino acids. V lost 4 bases to trimming and J lost 2 bases; unmatched junction nucleotides: 4. The CDR3 DNA reads as TGTGCCAGCAGCTGGAGGGGACAGAACTATGGCTACACCTTC. Protein sequence: CASSWRGQNYGYTF.

Only one count was recorded for this clone. The chain recombines TRBV5-4 with TRBJ2-3; maybe TRBD2 (5 bases). The CDR3 contains 15 residues. The V end lost 4 bases, the J end lost 2 bases, and 14 bases lay between the germline ends. Germline CDR1 reads SGHNT; CDR2 reads YYREEE (reference sequence). In nucleotides, the CDR3 is TGTGCCAGCAGCCAGGACGGACTTAACACAGATACGCAGTATTTT. Its translation is CASSQDGLNTDTQYF.

A single count supports this clone. The chain uses TRBV28 and TRBJ1-5; D is ambiguous. CDR3 size: 15 residues. The V gene lost 5 bases and the J gene lost 9 bases, with 20 bases spanning the gap. From germline, CDR1 is MDHEN and CDR2 SYDVKM. The CDR3 nucleotides are TGTGCCAGCAGTACTATCCGCCCACGACCGGGGCCCCAGCATTTT. It encodes CASSTIRPRPGPQHF.

This sequence joins TRBV5-1 and TRBJ2-7; D may be TRBD2 (5 bases). The germline V gene has CDR1 SGHRS and CDR2 YFSETQ. The CDR3 runs to 15 residues. V was pared by 1 base and J by 3 bases, with 14 bases between. The CDR3 sequence: CASSLWTEEHYEQYV. Written as DNA, the CDR3 is TGCGCCAGCAGCTTGTGGACTGAAGAACACTACGAGCAGTACGTC.

The rearrangement uses TRBV9 and TRBJ2-5; D perhaps matches TRBD2 (6 bases). The germline CDR1 and CDR2 sequences are SGDLS and YYNGEE. Trimming left V 0 bases short and J 7 bases short, with 13 bases between. The CDR3 is made up of 14 amino acids. Written as DNA, the CDR3 is TGTGCCAGCAGCGTAGCTACTAGCCTCGGGACCCAGTACTTC. Translation: CASSVATSLGTQYF.

The CDR3 DNA reads TGTGCCAGCAGCTTTAGATCAGGCACCGTCAACACTGAAGCTTTCTTT. Residues: CASSFRSGTVNTEAFF. The chain combines TRBV11-3 with TRBJ1-1; D is ambiguous. Germline CDR1 is SGHNT and CDR2 is YENEEA. V was trimmed by 3 bases and J by 2 bases, leaving 16 bases between them. The length of the CDR3 is 16 residues.

V and J are TRBV5-6 and TRBJ1-2; no reliable D call. Germline V gene sequence: CDR1 SGHDT, CDR2 YYEEEE. Trimming took off 0 bases at V and 0 bases at J, with 12 bases between the two ends. The CDR3 is made up of 16 amino acids. CDR3 DNA: TGTGCCAGCAGCTTGGCAGGCGGAGGAGCTAACTATGGCTACACCTTC. Amino acid sequence: CASSLAGGGANYGYTF. The full variable domain, rest sourced from reference TRBV5-6 and TRBJ1-2, is DAGVTQSPTHLIKTRGQQVTLRCSPKSGHDTVSWYQQALGQGPQFIFQYYEEEERQRGNFPDRFSGHQFPNYSSELNVNALLLGDSALYLCASSLAGGGANYGYTFGSGTRLTVV.

This clone showed up just once. This chain uses TRBV6-2 or TRBV6-3 with TRBJ1-5; a weak D match, TRBD1 (5 bases). The germline V gene encodes CDR1 MNHEY and CDR2 SVGEGT. V lost 2 bases and J lost 3, with 14 bases in between. CDR3 size: 16 residues. Here the CDR3 DNA reads TGTGCCAGCAGTTACAGAGAGGGGAGGCACAATCAGCCCCAGCATTTT. Its translation is CASSYREGRHNQPQHF.